A single sample is the source of the 4 T cell receptor beta chains below, sequenced in a study of tumor-infiltrating lymphocytes in localized non-small cell lung cancer. The assay was immunoSEQ multiplex PCR, and TCRdb's table has in-frame clones only and misses some. This table holds under 35,000 clones, approximately 85% found once. Sequenced material: lung tumor tissue. These receptors originate from a human donor with non-small cell lung cancer.

A single count supports this clone. The gene calls are TRBV5-4 and TRBJ2-3, with a tentative D call TRBD2 (6 bases). Per germline, CDR1 SGHNT and CDR2 YYREEE (reference sequence). V lost 4 bases and J 4 bases, leaving 13 bases between the germline ends. The CDR3 loop spans 14 amino acids. CDR3 DNA: TGTGCCAGCAGCACCGGATCGGGGGCAGATACGCAGTATTTT. The encoded protein is CASSTGSGADTQYF.

V gene TRBV5-5 combines with J gene TRBJ2-7; possibly TRBD1 or TRBD2 for D (5 bases each). The CDR3 totals 14 residues. The V end lost 3 bases, the J end lost 2 bases, and 12 bases lay between the germline ends. In germline, CDR1 is SGHKS, CDR2 YYEKEE (reference sequence). CDR3 nucleotides: TGTGCCAGCAGCTCCCGGGACCCACCCTACGAGCAGTACTTC. Translated: CASSSRDPPYEQYF.

Notes on this clone: Other DNA variants within this sample encode the same CDR3. The gene calls are TRBV29-1 and TRBJ1-1; D possibly corresponds to TRBD1 (5 bases). The CDR3 spans 13 residues. CDR1 is SQVTM and CDR2 is ANQGSEA in the germline V gene. V was trimmed by 6 bases and J by 1 base, leaving 12 bases between them. In DNA, the CDR3 is TGCAGCGTGGAACGACAGAAGAACACTGAAGCTTTCTTT. Amino acids: CSVERQKNTEAFF.

This chain connects TRBV9 to TRBJ2-5; 10 nucleotides match TRBD2. Germline V gene sequence: CDR1 SGDLS, CDR2 YYNGEE. The CDR3 contains 15 residues. The ends lost 2 bases at V and 2 bases at J; junction bases unmatched: 3. CDR3 sequence reads: CASSVPAGGQETQYF. The CDR3 nucleotides are TGTGCCAGCAGCGTGCCAGCGGGGGGGCAAGAGACCCAGTACTTC.